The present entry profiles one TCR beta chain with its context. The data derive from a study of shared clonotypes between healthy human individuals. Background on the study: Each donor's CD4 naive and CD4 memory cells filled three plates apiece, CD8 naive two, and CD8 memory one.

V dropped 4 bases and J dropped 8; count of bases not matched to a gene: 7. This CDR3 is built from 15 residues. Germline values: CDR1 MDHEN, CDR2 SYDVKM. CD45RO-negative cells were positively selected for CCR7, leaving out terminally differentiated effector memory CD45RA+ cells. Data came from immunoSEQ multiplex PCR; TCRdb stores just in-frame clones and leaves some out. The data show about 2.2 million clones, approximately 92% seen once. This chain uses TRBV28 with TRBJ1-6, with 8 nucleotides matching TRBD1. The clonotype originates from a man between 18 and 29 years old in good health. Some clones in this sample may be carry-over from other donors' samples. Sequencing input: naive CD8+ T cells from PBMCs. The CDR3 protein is CASSSRGPLYSPLHF. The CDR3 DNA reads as TGTGCCAGCAGTTCCAGGGGGCCATTATATTCACCCCTCCACTTT.